A single sample is the source of the 26 T cell receptor beta chains below, sequenced in a study of T cell responses to AZD1222 COVID-19 vaccine. TCRdb's copy holds only in-frame clones and misses some; the assay was immunoSEQ multiplex PCR. The sample includes 140,000 to 150,000 clones, roughly 92% of them seen just once. The input for sequencing was peripheral blood, taken on day 0 of AZD1222 vaccination. The receptors were sampled from an adult in good health.

This sequence joins TRBV25-1 and TRBJ1-2; maybe TRBD1 (6 bases). V shed 7 bases and J shed 0 bases, with 12 bases lying between them. The CDR3 runs 14 residues. Germline V CDR1 and CDR2: MGHDK, SYGVNS. The CDR3 is CASTGAGANYGYTF. The DNA of the CDR3 is TGTGCCAGCACCGGGGCAGGGGCTAACTATGGCTACACCTTC.

V gene TRBV7-6 combines with J gene TRBJ2-7, with 8 nucleotides matching TRBD2. Per germline, CDR1 SGHVS and CDR2 FNYEAQ. V was pared by 1 base and J by 3 bases, with 2 bases of the junction left unmatched. The length of the CDR3 is 14 residues. The CDR3 reads CASSLGLAGYEQYF. CDR3 in DNA: TGTGCCAGCAGCTTAGGGCTAGCGGGCTACGAGCAGTACTTC.

The genes are TRBV28 and TRBJ1-3, with TRBD1 as a possible D gene (6 bases). CDR1 is MDHEN and CDR2 is SYDVKM in the germline V gene. The CDR3 extends over 14 amino acids. The V and J ends lost 7 bases and 4 bases respectively, with 14 bases between them. The CDR3 loop is CASTDFGGGNTIYF. The CDR3 DNA follows: TGTGCCAGCACCGACTTTGGGGGCGGAAACACCATATATTTT.

The chain has TRBV6-5 and TRBJ2-2, with 9 positions matching TRBD1. V lost 7 bases and J lost 5; bases outside the gene matches: 8. The CDR3 is 15 amino acids. CDR1 is MNHEY, CDR2 SVGAGI, per germline. The CDR3 bases are TGTGCCAGCACTACCGGGACAGGGAGGACCGGGGAGCTGTTTTTT. Translation gives CASTTGTGRTGELFF.

The rearrangement links TRBV15 to TRBJ1-2; D not resolved. CDR3 length: 15 residues. The germline V gene has CDR1 LNHNV and CDR2 YYDKDF (reference sequence). The V gene lost 5 bases and the J gene lost 3 bases, with 16 bases spanning the gap. The CDR3 sequence is CATSRRRTSDYGYTF. Written as DNA, the CDR3 is TGTGCCACCAGCCGCAGGAGGACGTCAGACTATGGCTACACCTTC.

CDR3 protein: CASSVRLGTDTQYF. CDR3 DNA sequence: TGTGCCAGCAGTGTGCGCCTAGGTACAGATACGCAGTATTTT. This rearrangement joins TRBV2 to TRBJ2-3; D unclear. Germline V gives CDR1 SNHLY, CDR2 FYNNEI. Trimming removed 4 bases from V and 3 bases from J, with 11 bases in between. This CDR3 region has 14 residues.

This clone was found once. The chain couples TRBV6-6 to TRBJ1-1, with 8 bases identical to TRBD1. This CDR3 is 13 amino acids long. Germline CDR1 is MNHNY and CDR2 is SVGAGI (reference sequence). The ends lost 10 bases at V and 5 bases at J; junction bases unmatched: 9. The CDR3 sequence is CAISQGASTEAFF. DNA for the CDR3: TGTGCCATATCCCAGGGGGCGTCAACTGAAGCTTTCTTT.

In this sample, this clone turned up once. The CDR3 bases are TGTGCCAGCAGTGACTCTCGAACAGCTCTCCCAAACACTGAAGCTTTCTTT. This encodes CASSDSRTALPNTEAFF. V usage is TRBV6-4 and J usage is TRBJ1-1, with no clear D. CDR3 length: 17 residues. V lost 0 bases, J lost 2 bases, and 16 bases lay in between. Germline CDR1 and CDR2: MRHNA and SNTAGT.

The chain couples TRBV5-1 to TRBJ2-7; TRBD1 matches 10 bases. J gave up 3 bases and V 3 bases, and 3 bases lay outside the gene matches. CDR1 SGHRS and CDR2 YFSETQ come from the germline V gene. This CDR3 is built from 14 residues. CDR3 region: CASSYGQGGYEQYF. Written as DNA, the CDR3 is TGCGCCAGCAGCTACGGACAGGGGGGCTACGAGCAGTACTTC.

This chain connects TRBV25-1 to TRBJ1-2, with a tentative D call TRBD1 (5 bases). This CDR3 has 13 residues. The germline V and J ends were trimmed by 6 bases and 4 bases, with 12 bases remaining between them. CDR1 and CDR2 (germline): MGHDK, SYGVNS. The CDR3 nucleotides read TGTGCCAGCAGCCAGACAGCCGCCTATGGCTACACCTTC. The encoded protein is CASSQTAAYGYTF.

The J gene is TRBJ2-7, the V gene TRBV14; D not resolved. The germline V gene has CDR1 SGHDN and CDR2 FVKESK. Trimming left V 1 base short and J 5 bases short, with 12 bases between. CDR3 length: 14 residues. The CDR3 sequence is CASSQGWGYDEQYF. DNA for the CDR3: TGTGCCAGCAGCCAAGGTTGGGGATACGACGAGCAGTACTTC. Variable domain in full (rest from reference TRBV14 and TRBJ2-7): EAGVTQFPSHSVIEKGQTVTLRCDPISGHDNLYWYRRVMGKEIKFLLHFVKESKQDESGMPNNRFLAERTGGTYSTLKVQPAELEDSGVYFCASSQGWGYDEQYFGPGTRLTVT.

The rearrangement links TRBV5-1 to TRBJ2-5, with 12 bases aligning to TRBD2. The CDR3 sequence is 14 residues long. Germline CDR1 and CDR2: SGHRS and YFSETQ. The ends lost 4 bases at V and 5 bases at J; junction bases unmatched: 3. The CDR3 DNA sequence: TGCGCCAGCAGCCTGGGGACTAGCGGGGAGACCCAGTACTTC. As protein: CASSLGTSGETQYF.

This sequence joins TRBV30 and TRBJ2-3; 10 bases are shared with TRBD2. After removal of 0 bases from V and 11 bases from J, the junction contained 14 bases not matched to a gene. CDR1 and CDR2 from the germline V gene are GTSNPN and SVGIG (reference sequence). CDR3 length: 16 residues. Here the CDR3 reads CAWSVRASGSAMEQYF. The CDR3 region has the DNA TGTGCCTGGAGTGTACGGGCTAGCGGGAGTGCTATGGAGCAGTATTTT.

The chain combines TRBV28 with TRBJ2-5; D remains unclear. The CDR3 consists of 14 residues. V was trimmed by 6 bases and J by 3 bases, leaving 14 bases between them. Germline CDR1 reads MDHEN; CDR2 reads SYDVKM. The CDR3 protein is CASSQNSREETQYF. CDR3 sequence (DNA): TGTGCCAGCAGCCAAAATTCGAGAGAAGAGACCCAGTACTTC.

The chain uses TRBV7-2 and TRBJ1-5; D may be TRBD1 (5 bases). V lost 2 bases and J 7 bases, leaving 12 bases between the germline ends. Germline V gene sequence: CDR1 SGHTA, CDR2 FQGNSA. The CDR3 length is 14 residues. The CDR3, as DNA: TGTGCCAGCAGCTTACGAGGGAGGGGACAGCCCCAGCATTTT. It yields the protein CASSLRGRGQPQHF.

The V call is TRBV11-2, the J call TRBJ1-1; TRBD1 matches at 7 bases. V shed 1 base and J 0 bases; nucleotides not matched to a gene: 5. Germline lookup yields CDR1 SGHAT and CDR2 FQNNGV. The CDR3 covers 16 residues. CDR3 loop: CASSLVSGGVNTEAFF. CDR3 sequence (DNA): TGTGCCAGCAGCTTAGTCTCAGGGGGAGTGAACACTGAAGCTTTCTTT.

This chain connects TRBV11-2 to TRBJ1-5, with a tentative D call TRBD1 (6 bases). The CDR3 sequence is 14 residues long. From germline, CDR1 is SGHAT and CDR2 FQNNGV. V was trimmed by 1 base and J by 6 bases, leaving 10 bases between them. CDR3 protein: CASSLGGGVQPQHF. The DNA of the CDR3 is TGTGCCAGCAGCTTAGGGGGGGGCGTTCAGCCCCAGCATTTT.

This chain links TRBV5-1 with TRBJ1-2; D perhaps matches TRBD1 (5 bases). This CDR3 has 14 amino acids. V lost 3 bases and J 4 bases, leaving 13 bases between the germline ends. Germline-derived CDR1 and CDR2 are SGHRS and YFSETQ. CDR3 nucleotide sequence: TGCGCCAGCAGCTCCTCCGGAGGGGCCTATGGCTACACCTTC. Translating it yields CASSSSGGAYGYTF.

CDR3 protein: CASSRRASYNEQFF. The CDR3 nucleotides read TGTGCCAGCAGCCGGAGGGCCTCATACAATGAGCAGTTCTTC. The rearrangement links TRBV7-3 to TRBJ2-1; maybe TRBD2 (6 bases). This CDR3 comprises 14 residues. Trimming pared 5 bases from V and 4 bases from J, leaving 12 bases between. Per germline, CDR1 SGHTA and CDR2 FQGTGA.

The chain is built from TRBV28 and TRBJ2-1; 12 bases agree with TRBD2. Trimming took 5 bases from V and 6 from J; bases not matched to a gene: 5. The CDR3 is made up of 15 amino acids. Germline CDR1 is MDHEN and CDR2 is SYDVKM. This CDR3 reads CASSRLAGVSNEQFF. The DNA of the CDR3 is TGTGCCAGCAGTCGACTAGCGGGAGTGTCCAATGAGCAGTTCTTC.

The genes are TRBV7-3 and TRBJ2-2, with D tentatively TRBD2 (5 bases). Trimming took 4 bases from V and 6 from J, leaving 9 bases between them. The CDR3 runs 13 residues. Germline values: CDR1 SGHTA, CDR2 FQGTGA. The DNA of the CDR3 is TGTGCCAGCAGCTACACTAGATCCGGGGAGCTGTTTTTT. Translation gives CASSYTRSGELFF.

In this sample, this clone turned up once. The chain joins TRBV11-2 to TRBJ2-1; D not certain. The V gene's germline CDR1 is SGHAT and CDR2 FQNNGV. The CDR3 spans 11 residues. V dropped 5 bases and J dropped 8 bases, with 7 bases sitting between them. CDR3 bases: TGTGCCAGCAGCGAACTGGATGAGCAGTTCTTC. Translated, it gives CASSELDEQFF.

V usage is TRBV7-2 and J usage is TRBJ2-5; 7 nucleotides align to TRBD2. The CDR3 has 17 residues. Losses at the gene ends were 4 bases for V and 4 bases for J; bases not matched to a gene: 15. Germline V gene sequence: CDR1 SGHTA, CDR2 FQGNSA. The DNA for the CDR3 is TGTGCCAGCAGCTCCAGGTGGGGAGGGACGTTTATAGAGACCCAGTACTTC. Residues: CASSSRWGGTFIETQYF.

V usage is TRBV2 and J usage is TRBJ1-2; a possible D gene is TRBD1 (5 bases). Trimming pared 5 bases from V and 6 bases from J, leaving 19 bases between. CDR1 and CDR2 from the germline V gene are SNHLY and FYNNEI. CDR3 size: 15 residues. Written as DNA, the CDR3 is TGTGCCAGCAGTCTAAGACAGATCAACCCCCATGGCTACACCTTC. It yields the protein CASSLRQINPHGYTF.

The J gene is TRBJ1-6, the V gene TRBV9; the D gene is possibly TRBD1 (5 bases). With 4 bases removed from V and 4 bases from J, the gap between germline ends came to 15 bases. CDR3 length: 16 residues. Germline V gene lookup returns CDR1 SGDLS and CDR2 YYNGEE. The CDR3 protein is CASSFGTGGYNSPLHF. As DNA, the CDR3 is TGTGCCAGCAGCTTCGGGACGGGTGGTTATAATTCACCCCTCCACTTT.

The chain carries TRBV3-1 (or the pseudogene TRBV3-2) and TRBJ1-2; D gene ambiguous. V was trimmed by 0 bases and J by 3 bases, leaving 2 bases between them. CDR1 and CDR2 (germline): LGHDT, YNNKEL (reference sequence). The length of the CDR3 is 12 residues. CDR3: CASSQEYYGYTF. DNA for the CDR3: TGTGCCAGCAGCCAAGAGTACTATGGCTACACCTTC.